What follows is one T cell receptor (beta chain) and its context. Its target is not known. Within a library made for alpha chains, this beta chain is off target, and its count is uninformative. The data stem from a study of spatial heterogeneity in lung cancer. General study points: Mutation counts in tumors were tracked by counts of expanded intratumoral alpha and beta TCRs.

Time point here: sample taken at primary tumor resection. TCRdb reprocessed the 5' RACE reads with MiXCR, giving one entry per CDR3 protein. The sample lists over 15,000 distinct CDR3 sequences; roughly 7% were seen once. The CDR3 is 14 amino acids. V was cut by 6 bases and J by 2 bases, with 14 bases left in between. Per the germline V gene, CDR1 is DFQATT and CDR2 is SNEGSKA (reference sequence). This chain connects TRBV20-1 to TRBJ1-5, with no clear D. This material consisted of lung tumor tissue, taken at surgery. The sequence came from a female donor with early-stage non-small cell lung cancer. DNA for the CDR3: TGCAGTGCCCTCCCCCCCCGGGGCAATCAGCCCCAGCATTTT. It is translated as CSALPPRGNQPQHF.